These 23 T cell receptor beta chains were all obtained from the same sample, sequenced in a study of monozygotic twins with inflammatory bowel disease. TCRdb reprocessed the 5' RACE reads and reports one entry per CDR3 protein, with no DNA. The table lists some 330,000 distinct CDR3 sequences. The sample was blood. Receptor source: a human donor with ulcerative colitis or Crohn's disease, or a healthy co-twin of an affected twin (not recorded which).

This chain joins TRBV15 and TRBJ2-2. This CDR3 has 13 amino acids. Germline V gene sequence: CDR1 LNHNV, CDR2 YYDKDF (reference sequence). CDR3 amino acids: CATSSKYTGELFF.

V and J are TRBV10-3 and TRBJ1-1. The CDR3 covers 11 residues. The germline V gene has CDR1 ENHRY and CDR2 SYGVKD. The CDR3 reads CAISGGSEAFF.

The rearrangement joins TRBV10-3 to TRBJ1-1; the D call from TCRdb, TRBD1, cannot be confirmed without DNA. Germline V lookup: CDR1 ENHRY, CDR2 SYGVKD. The CDR3 runs 17 residues. The CDR3 here is CAISSVTGGPMNTEAFF.

J is TRBJ2-1 and V is TRBV19; the TCRdb D gene call, TRBD2, has no DNA to confirm it. Germline loops: CDR1 LNHDA, CDR2 SQIVND (reference sequence). The CDR3 consists of 17 residues. The CDR3 sequence is CASSIDVGFGRVNEQFF.

The CDR3 reads CATSRVGTDTQYF. The chain links TRBV4-3 to TRBJ2-3. The CDR3 covers 13 residues. Germline CDR1 is LGHNA and CDR2 is YSLEER.

The chain combines TRBV7-2 with TRBJ2-7; with no DNA, the TCRdb D assignment of TRBD2 cannot be verified. Germline V gene lookup returns CDR1 SGHTA and CDR2 FQGNSA. The length of the CDR3 is 16 residues. The CDR3 region is CASSLPSSGGATEQYF.

The gene calls are TRBV28 and TRBJ1-6; checking the TCRdb D call of TRBD1 is not possible without DNA. The CDR3 is made up of 14 amino acids. Germline CDR1 reads MDHEN; CDR2 reads SYDVKM. Here the CDR3 reads CASTRGQVNSPLHF.

The V gene is TRBV7-2, the J gene TRBJ2-7; the D call of TRBD1 rests on TCRdb alone, since no DNA is present to check it. From germline, CDR1 is SGHTA and CDR2 FQGNSA. The CDR3 has 16 amino acids. CDR3 region: CASSSPLGGGTYEQYF.

CDR3 residues: CASSPELWEQSYEQYF. The chain joins TRBV25-1 to TRBJ2-7; no DNA is available, so the TRBD1 call from TCRdb remains unchecked. Germline CDR1 reads MGHDK; CDR2 reads SYGVNS. CDR3 length equals 16 residues.

This chain connects TRBV14 to TRBJ2-7; TCRdb proposes TRBD1, but this gene call is untestable without DNA. This CDR3 spans 14 amino acids. Germline V gives CDR1 SGHDN, CDR2 FVKESK. CDR3 residues: CASSVSGGYYEQYF.

The rearrangement uses TRBV7-9 and TRBJ2-3. Germline CDR1 SEHNR, CDR2 FQNEAQ (reference sequence). This CDR3 spans 15 amino acids. CDR3 loop: CASSLVVRSTDTQYF.

This rearrangement joins TRBV7-9 to TRBJ2-2; the D gene TCRdb calls, TRBD2, cannot be checked with no DNA. This CDR3 comprises 15 residues. The germline V gene encodes CDR1 SEHNR and CDR2 FQNEAQ (reference sequence). This CDR3 reads CASSLTSLGRGELFF.

The chain combines TRBV12-5 with TRBJ2-1; TCRdb indicates TRBD2, and absent DNA this call remains unverified. Germline-derived CDR1 and CDR2 are LGHNT and FRNRAP. There are 13 residues in the CDR3. The CDR3 sequence is CANTAGSYNEQFF.

This sequence joins TRBV7-2 and TRBJ1-1; there is no DNA to check the TCRdb D call of TRBD1. This CDR3 is built from 13 residues. Germline-derived CDR1 and CDR2 are SGHTA and FQGNSA. Here the CDR3 reads CASSLARAQEAFF.

The J gene is TRBJ2-1, the V gene TRBV18. This CDR3 is 12 amino acids long. Germline V CDR1 and CDR2: KGHSH, LQKENI. CDR3 amino acids: CASSPPVAEQFF.

V and J are TRBV14 and TRBJ2-7; TCRdb selects TRBD2, and the lack of DNA leaves this call unchecked. The CDR3 totals 20 residues. Germline V gives CDR1 SGHDN, CDR2 FVKESK. The CDR3 spells CASSQDLSRTSGVSSYEQYF. The whole variable domain, filled in from reference TRBV14 and TRBJ2-7, reads EAGVTQFPSHSVIEKGQTVTLRCDPISGHDNLYWYRRVMGKEIKFLLHFVKESKQDESGMPNNRFLAERTGGTYSTLKVQPAELEDSGVYFCASSQDLSRTSGVSSYEQYFGPGTRLTVT.

CDR3 amino acids: CATSREEPRDHNEQFF. The chain recombines TRBV15 with TRBJ2-1; TCRdb gives TRBD1 as the D gene, but with no DNA this cannot be confirmed. The CDR3 covers 16 residues. CDR1 and CDR2 (germline): LNHNV, YYDKDF (reference sequence).

The gene calls are TRBV7-2 and TRBJ1-5. The CDR3 runs 16 residues. Germline CDR1 is SGHTA and CDR2 is FQGNSA. The CDR3 here is CASSLEGAGRAQPQHF.

This chain joins TRBV5-1 and TRBJ1-1; as DNA is missing, the TRBD1 call by TCRdb cannot be tested. CDR1 SGHRS and CDR2 YFSETQ come from the germline V gene. This CDR3 is built from 14 residues. CDR3 loop: CASSGRQGSTEAFF.

V gene TRBV9 combines with J gene TRBJ2-6. Per the germline V gene, CDR1 is SGDLS and CDR2 is YYNGEE. The CDR3 is 16 amino acids. The CDR3 protein is CASTLGSGSGANVLTF.

V gene TRBV20-1 combines with J gene TRBJ2-1; with no DNA, the TCRdb D assignment of TRBD1 cannot be verified. This CDR3 region has 16 residues. The V gene's germline CDR1 is DFQATT and CDR2 SNEGSKA (reference sequence). The CDR3 reads CSARILQGSFGNEQFF.

V is TRBV10-3 and J is TRBJ2-7; TCRdb reports TRBD2, a call that lacks DNA to check it against. The CDR3 is 15 residues long. Germline CDR1 ENHRY, CDR2 SYGVKD. The CDR3 is CAISETSGPSYEQYF.

The gene calls are TRBV7-2 and TRBJ2-7; with no DNA, the TCRdb D assignment of TRBD1 cannot be verified. Germline assignment: CDR1 SGHTA and CDR2 FQGNSA. This CDR3 has 15 amino acids. The CDR3 protein is CASSPSAGGSYEQYF.